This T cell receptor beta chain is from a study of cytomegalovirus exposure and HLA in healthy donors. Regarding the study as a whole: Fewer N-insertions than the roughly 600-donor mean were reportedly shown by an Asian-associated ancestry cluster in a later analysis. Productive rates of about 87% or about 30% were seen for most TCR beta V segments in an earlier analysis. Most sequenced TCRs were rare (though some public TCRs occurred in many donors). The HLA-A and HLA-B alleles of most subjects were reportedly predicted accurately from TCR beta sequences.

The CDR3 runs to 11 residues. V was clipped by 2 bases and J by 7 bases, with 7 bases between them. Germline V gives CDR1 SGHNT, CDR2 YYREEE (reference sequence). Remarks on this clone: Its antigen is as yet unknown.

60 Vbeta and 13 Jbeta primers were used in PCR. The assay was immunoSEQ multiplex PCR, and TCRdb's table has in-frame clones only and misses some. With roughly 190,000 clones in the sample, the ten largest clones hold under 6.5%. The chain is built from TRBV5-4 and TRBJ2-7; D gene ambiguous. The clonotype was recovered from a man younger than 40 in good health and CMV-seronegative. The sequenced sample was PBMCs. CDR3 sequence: CASSFLREQYF. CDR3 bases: TGTGCCAGCAGCTTCTTGAGGGAGCAGTACTTC.